These 30 T cell receptor beta chains came from one sample sequenced in a study of tumor-infiltrating lymphocytes in oesophageal squamous cell carcinoma. TCRdb reprocessed the PCR reads via MiXCR and lists one record per CDR3 protein. The repertoire holds roughly 13,000 distinct CDR3 sequences, over 40% seen once, with under 50% in the top ten. Sequencing input: blood. The source is a male donor with esophageal squamous cell carcinoma.

J is TRBJ2-3 and V is TRBV6-9; a possible D gene is TRBD1 (5 bases). The DNA end favors TRBJ2-7, so the J call may be wrong. The CDR3 runs to 17 residues. Germline loops: CDR1 MNHGY, CDR2 SVAAGI. The CDR3, as DNA: TGTGCCAGCAGTTCCGACCATCCGGACATGATAAAGGGCGAGCAGTACTTC. Encoded protein: CASSSDHPDMIKGEQYF.

This chain links TRBV7-2 with TRBJ2-1; 13 nucleotides agree with TRBD2. The CDR3 consists of 15 residues. Trimming cost V 1 base and J 8 bases; bases outside gene matches: 2. Germline V gives CDR1 SGHTA, CDR2 FQGNSA. The CDR3 loop reads CASSLGTSGSDEQFF. Here the CDR3 DNA reads TGTGCCAGCAGCTTAGGGACTAGCGGGAGCGATGAGCAGTTCTTC.

This clonotype was seen a few times. The genes are TRBV7-2 and TRBJ2-5, with 16 bases aligning to TRBD2. Germline values: CDR1 SGHTA, CDR2 FQGNSA. There are 18 residues in the CDR3. After removal of 1 base from V and 5 bases from J, the junction contained 7 bases not matched to a gene. DNA for the CDR3: TGTGCCAGCAGCTTAGGAACGGGACTAGCGGGAGGGAGGGAGACCCAGTACTTC. Encoded protein: CASSLGTGLAGGRETQYF.

This clonotype was recorded only once. No conserved phenylalanine or tryptophan is present at the end of the CDR3, so a read error is the likely explanation. The DNA is left out, because the CDR3 cannot be placed on it with certainty; the CDR3 is given as TCRdb lists it. The rearrangement joins TRBV7-2 to TRBJ1-1; TRBD1 is the table's D call, not checked against the DNA. Germline V gene data show CDR1 as SGHTA and CDR2 as FQGNSA. The CDR3 contains 17 residues when both ends are counted. The CDR3 sequence is CASSLGAVTKRPSTSGQ.

This clonotype occurred many times. The V call is TRBV11-3, the J call TRBJ2-7, with TRBD2 matching over 9 bases. The germline V gene encodes CDR1 SGHNT and CDR2 YENEEA. V shed 5 bases and J 3 bases; nucleotides not matched to a gene: 8. This CDR3 comprises 15 residues. The CDR3 nucleotides read TGTGCCAGCAGCCCCCCTAGCGGGACCTACTACGAGCAGTACTTC. It translates to CASSPPSGTYYEQYF.

The J gene is TRBJ2-7, the V gene TRBV7-2, with 9 bases aligning to TRBD2. Germline CDR1 SGHTA, CDR2 FQGNSA. Unmatched junction bases numbered 3, after V lost 2 bases and J lost 4 bases. The CDR3 extends over 14 amino acids. The CDR3 coding sequence is TGTGCCAGCAGCTTATTGCGGGAGGGGTACGAGCAGTACTTC. It translates to CASSLLREGYEQYF. The entire variable domain, with the rest obtained from reference TRBV7-2 and TRBJ2-7, is as follows: GAGVSQSPSNKVTEKGKDVELRCDPISGHTALYWYRQSLGQGLEFLIYFQGNSAPDKSGLPSDRFSAERTGGSVSTLTIQRTQQEDSAVYLCASSLLREGYEQYFGPGTRLTVT.

This clonotype came up many times. The chain uses TRBV12-3 or TRBV12-4 and TRBJ1-4; D not certain. CDR3 size: 13 residues. The V and J ends lost 2 bases and 7 bases respectively, with 8 bases between them. CDR3 protein: CASSLLQSEKLFF. CDR3 bases: TGTGCCAGCAGTTTACTACAGAGTGAAAAACTGTTTTTT.

With regard to this clonotype: Compared with germline, one end of the junction differs, possibly owing to a read error. The V and J genes are TRBV28 and TRBJ2-5; tentative D call: TRBD2 (7 bases). The CDR3 has 15 amino acids. Germline V lookup: CDR1 MDHEN, CDR2 SYDVKM. The DNA for the CDR3 is TGTGCCAGCAGTCCTCCGGGGGGCCGGAATTCACCCCTCCACTTC. Protein product: CASSPPGGRNSPLHF.

Of note for this clonotype: The conserved final phenylalanine or tryptophan is absent from the CDR3, which likely points to a read error. The limits of the CDR3 on the DNA are not certain, so only TCRdb's listed CDR3 is given. The chain joins TRBV6-1 to TRBJ2-7; the D call TRBD1 from the table was never checked on the DNA. The CDR3 spans 16 residues, counting both ends. Germline V CDR1 and CDR2: MNHNS, SASEGT. CDR3 amino acids: CASNPGTGFWGYTFGS.

The chain recombines TRBV6-5 with TRBJ2-1; 7 bases match TRBD2. Looked up from germline, CDR1 is MNHEY and CDR2 is SVGAGI. The ends lost 4 bases at V and 0 bases at J; junction bases unmatched: 6. The CDR3 loop spans 16 amino acids. The CDR3 DNA reads TGTGCCAGCAGTTCCCGACTAGCCAACTCCTACAATGAGCAGTTCTTC. It translates to CASSSRLANSYNEQFF.

The chain is built from TRBV24-1 and TRBJ2-5; tentative D call: TRBD1 (5 bases). The J call is uncertain, as TRBJ2-7 better fits the DNA end. The CDR3 contains 14 residues. Germline values: CDR1 KGHDR, CDR2 SFDVKD. The CDR3 is CATSESAGNDEQYF. As DNA, the CDR3 is TGTGCCACCAGTGAGTCCGCAGGGAATGACGAGCAGTACTTC.

This chain connects TRBV10-1 to TRBJ2-1; D gene uncertain. The J call is uncertain, as TRBJ1-1 better fits the DNA end. The CDR3 is made up of 12 amino acids. From germline, CDR1 is WNHNN and CDR2 SYGVQD (reference sequence). The CDR3 here is CASSRENTEAFF. The CDR3 DNA reads as TGCGCCAGCAGTCGGGAAAACACTGAAGCTTTCTTT.

Of note for this clonotype: The junction and the germline gene differ at one end; a read error may be behind it. The rearrangement uses TRBV7-7 and TRBJ2-1; tentative D call: TRBD2 (6 bases). CDR3 size: 13 residues. The germline gives CDR1 SSHAT, CDR2 FNYEAQ (reference sequence). The CDR3 DNA sequence: TGTGCTAGCAGCCCGGGACTTAACAATGAGCAGTTCTTC. Encoded protein: CASSPGLNNEQFF.

The chain is built from TRBV12-3 or TRBV12-4 and TRBJ2-1; TRBD1 might be the D (6 bases). The last part of the DNA fits TRBJ2-7 better; the J call may be wrong. CDR3 length equals 12 residues. CDR3 DNA sequence: TGTGCCAGCAGCTGGACAGTTCGCGAGCAGTACTTC. Translated: CASSWTVREQYF.

The chain has TRBV11-1 and TRBJ2-2; 9 nucleotides agree with TRBD1. Trimming took 1 base from V and 0 from J; bases not matched to a gene: 9. Per the germline V gene, CDR1 is SGHAT and CDR2 is FQDESV (reference sequence). The CDR3 covers 19 residues. The CDR3 bases are TGTGCCAGCAGCTTAGAAGGCCGGTGGGACAGGGCGAACACCGGGGAGCTGTTTTTT. Its protein is CASSLEGRWDRANTGELFF. The variable domain in full, completed from reference TRBV11-1 and TRBJ2-2, reads EAEVAQSPRYKITEKSQAVAFWCDPISGHATLYWYRQILGQGPELLVQFQDESVVDDSQLPKDRFSAERLKGVDSTLKIQPAELGDSAMYLCASSLEGRWDRANTGELFFGEGSRLTVL.

This clonotype has a count of ten or more. V is TRBV11-3 and J is TRBJ2-5; D call uncertain. There are 17 residues in the CDR3. The germline V gene encodes CDR1 SGHNT and CDR2 YENEEA. Trimming removed 5 bases at V and 11 bases at J, with 30 bases between. CDR3 sequence (DNA): TGTGCCAGCAGCCCCCGATCGTGGCCTAGTAGCCCCAATGAGCAGTACTTC. Residues: CASSPRSWPSSPNEQYF.

Worth noting for this clonotype: A much larger clone lies a single base off, so this may be a read error. The V and J genes are TRBV14 and TRBJ2-1; D ambiguous. The DNA matches TRBJ2-7 better at its end, which makes the J call doubtful. CDR1 SGHDN and CDR2 FVKESK come from the germline V gene. This CDR3 has 17 residues. CDR3 sequence (DNA): TGTGCCAGCAGCCCACCCCCAGAGACTTACTCCTACAATGAGCAGTACTTC. It is translated as CASSPPPETYSYNEQYF.

This chain uses TRBV9 with TRBJ2-1; D is ambiguous. With 4 bases removed from V and 9 bases from J, the gap between germline ends came to 17 bases. Germline V lookup: CDR1 SGDLS, CDR2 YYNGEE. CDR3 length: 14 amino acids. The CDR3 here is CASSNPRTRLEQFF. Written as DNA, the CDR3 is TGTGCCAGCAGCAACCCTAGAACCAGACTTGAGCAGTTCTTC.

This clonotype is deemed medium-sized. V usage is TRBV5-1 and J usage is TRBJ2-1; D gene unclear. V lost 6 bases and J 0 bases, leaving 13 bases between the germline ends. The germline gives CDR1 SGHRS, CDR2 YFSETQ. The CDR3 runs 15 residues. CDR3 DNA: TGCGCCAGCACCCCGGTGAAGAGCTCCTACAATGAGCAGTTCTTC. It codes for CASTPVKSSYNEQFF.

This clonotype is deemed medium-sized. J is TRBJ2-1 and V is TRBV12-3 or TRBV12-4; D is unresolved. V was shortened by 1 base and J by 7 bases, with 14 bases between the two germline ends. The CDR3 length is 15 residues. The CDR3 sequence is CASSLVDLGRNEQFF. CDR3 DNA: TGTGCCAGCAGTTTAGTTGATCTAGGTAGGAATGAGCAGTTCTTC.

The J gene is TRBJ2-2, the V gene TRBV12-3 or TRBV12-4, with TRBD1 identical over 9 bases. The V gene end was trimmed by 6 bases and the J gene end by 9 bases; junction bases not matched to a gene: 2. The CDR3 consists of 12 residues. This chain's CDR3 is CASRGQGRELFF. In nucleotides, the CDR3 is TGTGCCAGCAGGGGACAGGGCAGGGAGCTGTTTTTT.

J is TRBJ2-7 and V is TRBV6-1; D not resolved. Gene TRBJ1-2 matches the end of the DNA better, so the J call may be wrong. The CDR3 runs to 13 residues. Germline CDR1 reads MNHNS; CDR2 reads SASEGT. The CDR3 is CASSYARGYGYTF. Written as DNA, the CDR3 is TGTGCCAGCAGTTACGCCCGAGGCTATGGCTACACCTTC.

The rearrangement links TRBV12-3 or TRBV12-4 to TRBJ1-4; no clear D. The CDR3 has 11 residues. The V and J ends lost 6 bases and 8 bases respectively, with 7 bases between them. In DNA, the CDR3 is TGTGCCAGCAGCCAGTCAGAAAAACTGTTTTTT. Protein sequence: CASSQSEKLFF.

About this clonotype: This CDR3 fails to terminate in the conserved phenylalanine or tryptophan, so it likely reflects a read error. It is unclear where the CDR3 begins or ends on the DNA, so no DNA is shown, and the CDR3 is as TCRdb lists it. The chain joins TRBV7-9 to TRBJ2-1; TRBD2, the D gene given by the table, was not confirmed from the DNA. Inclusive of both ends, the CDR3 amounts to 17 amino acids. Germline V CDR1 and CDR2: SEHNR, FQNEAQ (reference sequence). The chain's CDR3 is CASSLAVGRSTEQYFGN.

This clonotype was seen ten or more times. The chain employs TRBV28 and TRBJ2-5, with TRBD2 identical over 8 bases. With the DNA end fitting TRBJ2-1 better, the J assignment may be wrong. Germline V CDR1 and CDR2: MDHEN, SYDVKM. CDR3 size: 19 residues. CDR3 sequence (DNA): TGTGCCAGCAGTTTCCCCCGGGCTCTTTCAAGCGGGGGCTACAATGAGCAGTTCTTC. Protein product: CASSFPRALSSGGYNEQFF.

V and J are TRBV7-2 and TRBJ2-5, with D perhaps matching TRBD2 (6 bases). The assigned J gene may be wrong: the sequence end matches TRBJ2-4 better. The V gene's germline CDR1 is SGHTA and CDR2 FQGNSA. The CDR3 is made up of 16 amino acids. CDR3 loop: CASSLLRGIAKNIQYF. CDR3 nucleotide sequence: TGTGCCAGCAGCCTACTCCGGGGGATAGCCAAAAACATTCAGTACTTC.

The chain employs TRBV7-6 and TRBJ2-1; D ambiguous. The tail of the sequence fits TRBJ2-7 better, so the J call may be wrong. CDR1 is SGHVS and CDR2 is FNYEAQ in the germline V gene. The CDR3 is 14 residues long. The DNA of the CDR3 is TGTGCCAGCAGCTTAACGGGTTCCCCCTACGAGCAGTACTTC. Translating it yields CASSLTGSPYEQYF.

This chain links TRBV7-3 with TRBJ2-2; 8 nucleotides align to TRBD1. CDR3 length equals 15 residues. Losses at the gene ends were 2 bases for V and 4 bases for J; bases not matched to a gene: 3. Germline CDR1 and CDR2: SGHTA and FQGTGA. CDR3 sequence: CASSLQQGGTGELFF. Written as DNA, the CDR3 is TGTGCCAGCAGCTTACAACAGGGGGGCACCGGGGAGCTGTTTTTT. The variable domain in full, completed from reference TRBV7-3 and TRBJ2-2, reads GAGVSQTPSNKVTEKGKYVELRCDPISGHTALYWYRQSLGQGPEFLIYFQGTGAADDSGLPNDRFFAVRPEGSVSTLKIQRTERGDSAVYLCASSLQQGGTGELFFGEGSRLTVL.

This clonotype was counted a few times. CDR3 in DNA: TGTGCCAGCAGCCCTCGGGGTAGCGGGACTTGGGAGACCCAGTACTTC. It translates to CASSPRGSGTWETQYF. This chain joins TRBV7-4 and TRBJ2-6, with 8 bases aligning to TRBD2. Near its end, the DNA agrees better with TRBJ2-5, so the J call may be wrong. Germline CDR1 SGHVT, CDR2 SQSDAQ. This CDR3 is 16 amino acids long.

V gene TRBV7-8 combines with J gene TRBJ1-5; possibly TRBD1 for D (6 bases). This CDR3 has 15 residues. Trimming shortened V by 0 bases and J by 4 bases, and 10 bases separated the two germline ends. Germline-derived CDR1 and CDR2 are SGHVS and FQNEAQ. DNA of the CDR3: TGTGCCAGCAGCTTAGCGGACAGTTCGAATCAGCCCCAGCATTTT. It is translated as CASSLADSSNQPQHF.